This T cell receptor (beta chain) was captured by sequencing in a study of identical twins (dated by TCRdb to the mid-2010s). Regarding the complete study: To test whether fetal clonotypes persist, the study used deep sequencing on TCR alpha and beta repertoires from monozygotic twins, unrelated adults of various ages, and cord blood. Replicate twin experiments were performed at different times using different library preparation protocols to rule out contamination. Findings and caveats that apply to the study as a whole: Abundant cord blood beta clonotypes had fewer insertions, young adult naive repertoires showed a similar but weaker trend, and memory repertoires showed no such trend. Zero-insertion analyses could be partly confounded by invariant T cells such as MAIT and iNKT, though diverse VJ usage argued against such confounding for most clonotypes. Because the same donors could not be followed over many years, conclusions were based on cross-sectional statistical analysis. The excess sharing between twins in beta out-of-frame sequences was weaker because fewer shared sequences reduced the signal-to-noise ratio. Compared with coincidental sharing between unrelated individuals, an excess of low generation-probability sequences was observed among out-of-frame TCR alpha sequences shared between twins. In monozygotic twins, recombination models systematically underestimated out-of-frame TCR alpha sharing, but the models matched the sharing seen between unrelated individuals.

Only healthy Caucasian donors were included. The twin cohort comprised three pairs of female monozygotic twins, all aged roughly 18 to 30 years. CD4+ and CD8+ T cell populations were isolated with positive isolation kits from Invitrogen. Comments on this clonotype: Its antigen remains undetermined. Per-base quality was not reported, and no clone a single base away is much larger than it.

Trimming leaves V shorter by 7 bases and J shorter by 9 bases, with the junction holding 5 bases beyond the gene matches. The CDR3 covers 14 residues, taking in both the cysteine and the phenylalanine. Left in the record is the CDR3 DNA by itself, 42 bases read in frame from the first base. The germline V gene specifies MNHNS as CDR1 and SASEGT as CDR2. Libraries were prepared through 5' RACE. Sequencing used an Illumina HiSeq 2000. Template switching introduced a universal primer binding site; the final cDNA contained a unique molecular identifier, enabling accurate counting of TCR cDNA molecules. Specific primers in the conserved constant-segment region were used to synthesize first-strand cDNA for TCR alpha and beta chains. To control for contamination, every cDNA library carried two barcodes: a SMART-Mk sample barcode plus Illumina barcodes. Two successive PCR steps introduced TruSeq adapter sequences along with Illumina sample barcodes. The TCR alpha and beta cDNA libraries were sequenced on the Illumina HiSeq platform using custom primers. Under the source paper's analysis protocol: MiGEC processed the raw reads to extract unique molecular identifiers, while MiXCR was used to determine the CDR3 positions. Recombination models were inferred per individual with the repgenHMM and IGoR tools using an EM algorithm. The tcR package in R was used for shared clonotype analysis, with sharing normalized by the product of cloneset sizes. To study raw recombination free of thymic and clonal selection effects, out-of-frame nonproductive sequences were analyzed. TCRdb took the public reads, trimmed them with fastp at Q25, ran MiXCR for clone calling and kept in-frame beta chains. Identical CDR3 protein sequences are pooled into one entry, listed with their most common genes and DNA. TCRdb, not the original authors, processed these V and J calls. The sample includes 200,000 to 250,000 distinct CDR3 sequences, with 5.5% to 7.5% observed a single time. The top ten clones comprise roughly 14% of the sample.

The same specimen was also included in a second study, on T cells expressing NK-cell markers. That second report states: Several donors provided sorted CD3+CD56+NKG2C+, CD3+CD56+NKG2C- and CD3+CD56-NKG2C+ T-cell subsets, whose TCR beta-chain repertoires were profiled. Of the eight sequenced donors, seven were found to be HCMV-seropositive and one was found to be HCMV-seronegative. In several experiments an anti-gammadeltaTCR antibody was added to restrict sorting to alphabetaTCR-expressing T cells. In about six donors, the dominant CD3+CD56+NKG2C+ clonotypes were found to rank among the top 10 CD8+ clonotypes and to make up about 1.0-7.0% of CD8+ T cells. Those dominant clonotypes were again the most abundant among CD3+CD56-NKG2C+ cells in several donors, at about 28.3-60.1%. Whether the expanded NKG2C-expressing T cell clones were specific for HCMV antigens was left unclear. The eight sequenced donors were randomly selected healthy volunteers, three men and five women. HCMV-specific IgG was detected in serum with a commercial ELISA kit to determine HCMV serostatus. Reads were demultiplexed and grouped by UMI with MIGEC, and clonotypes were assembled and quantified with MiTCR. To remove erroneous sequences, TCR cDNA sequences were retained only when supported by two or more reads. The tcR package was used for downstream repertoire analysis, with clonotypes matched between fractions based on CDR3 nucleotide sequence plus V segment. VDJmatch was used to annotate antigen specificity against VDJdb, with one amino acid substitution allowed in CDR3.

The source is a woman aged 18-29 years in good health. Input material: CD8+ T cells sorted from blood. Here the chain combines TRBV6-1 and TRBJ2-1; 14 bases in between match TRBD2. The CDR3: CASKPGTSGSEQFF. The base sequence is TGTGCCAGCAAACCCGGGACTAGCGGGAGTGAGCAGTTCTTC.